The clone carrying this TCR beta chain was counted many times. The CDR3 runs to 18 residues. V lost 2 bases to trimming and J lost 7 bases; unmatched junction nucleotides: 17. The germline V gene has CDR1 SGHVS and CDR2 FQNEAQ. These data are taken from a study of kidney transplant recipient with SARS-CoV-2 infection. TCRdb analysed the reads with MiXCR anew, one entry per CDR3 protein. This sample has 200,000 to 300,000 distinct CDR3 sequences, with roughly 26% found just once. This receptor was obtained from a male patient in his thirties who had COVID-19 and was a kidney transplant recipient. Among the T cells, some may be from the graft donor. This chain uses TRBV7-8 with TRBJ1-5, with TRBD1 matching over 7 bases. The source material was a blood sample, sampled at baseline and on approximately day 120 from a kidney transplant recipient. For the CDR3, the DNA is TGTGCCAGCAGCTTATCGGCGAGCCGGGACAGCCGTTTGCAGCCCCAGCATTTT. It translates to CASSLSASRDSRLQPQHF.